This is a list of T cell receptor beta chains from one sample in a study of post-analysis software for immune sequencing data. Via MiXCR, TCRdb re-called the PCR reads, giving one row per CDR3 protein. The sample lists about 820,000 distinct CDR3 sequences, 53% occurring once. Source material: blood. The receptors were sampled from a girl under 18 with multiple sclerosis. CDR3s leave out the opening cysteine and the closing phenylalanine or tryptophan. Each record gives: V gene, J gene, CDR3 protein.

V: TRBV4-2; J: TRBJ2-6; CDR3: ASSQDPGTALGANVLT
V: TRBV10-3; J: TRBJ2-1; CDR3: AISDVREWARNEQF
V: TRBV7-2; J: TRBJ1-2; CDR3: ASTRGANYGYT
V: TRBV20-1; J: TRBJ1-5; CDR3: SAKRTGDNQPQH
V: TRBV20-1; J: TRBJ1-1; CDR3: SASEGPSGTEAF
V: TRBV6-5; J: TRBJ1-1; CDR3: ASSRFSGVTEAF
V: TRBV4-1; J: TRBJ2-6; CDR3: ASSPTRGQGFSGANVLT
V: TRBV12-3/TRBV12-4; J: TRBJ2-7; CDR3: ASSLSYSGEAEQY
V: TRBV12-3/TRBV12-4; J: TRBJ2-7; CDR3: ASSTPGLANGEQY
V: TRBV20-1; J: TRBJ2-6; CDR3: SALRSGANVLT
V: TRBV6-1; J: TRBJ2-3; CDR3: ASSKTPLASTDTQY
V: TRBV2; J: TRBJ1-2; CDR3: ASSGALGQGAQGYT
V: TRBV9; J: TRBJ2-3; CDR3: ASSVEAFSTRVDTQY
V: TRBV7-2; J: TRBJ2-1; CDR3: ASGRGEVRGEQF
V: TRBV27; J: TRBJ2-5; CDR3: ASSPDQTGTSSETQY
V: TRBV13; J: TRBJ1-2; CDR3: ASRYAGGAYGYT
V: TRBV20-1; J: TRBJ1-2; CDR3: SARGLGGGVGGYT
V: TRBV5-1; J: TRBJ2-6; CDR3: ASSLEGSSGANVLT
V: TRBV6-6; J: TRBJ1-1; CDR3: ASSDPHLGTEAF